This TCR beta chain was captured in a study of CD8+CD57+ T cells in acquired aplastic anemia. Overall study context: CD4+ and CD8+ cells, once sorted, gave DNA averaging approximately 3 ug.

This clonotype was seen only a few times. Its antigen remains unknown. V lost 10 bases, J lost 3 bases, and 13 bases lay in between. Germline V gene lookup returns CDR1 SGHAT and CDR2 FQNNGV. This CDR3 has 12 residues. Study-wide findings and caveats: With respect to CD8+ Simpson's diversity, patients and controls did not differ significantly.

The study profiled TCR beta VDJ and CDR3 using genomic DNA as template. MiXCR was run by TCRdb on the reads, yielding one entry per CDR3 protein. The sample lists about 190,000 distinct CDR3 sequences, 64% occurring once. The source is a human donor with severe aplastic anemia or a healthy control (not recorded which). The V and J genes are TRBV11-2 and TRBJ2-7, with D tentatively TRBD2 (5 bases). The sequencing sample was made of sorted CD4+, CD8+, or CD8+CD57+ T cells (not recorded which) from PBMCs. The CDR3 nucleotides read TGTGCCACCGAGGGTACCATCTACGAGCAGTACTTC. This translates into CATEGTIYEQYF.